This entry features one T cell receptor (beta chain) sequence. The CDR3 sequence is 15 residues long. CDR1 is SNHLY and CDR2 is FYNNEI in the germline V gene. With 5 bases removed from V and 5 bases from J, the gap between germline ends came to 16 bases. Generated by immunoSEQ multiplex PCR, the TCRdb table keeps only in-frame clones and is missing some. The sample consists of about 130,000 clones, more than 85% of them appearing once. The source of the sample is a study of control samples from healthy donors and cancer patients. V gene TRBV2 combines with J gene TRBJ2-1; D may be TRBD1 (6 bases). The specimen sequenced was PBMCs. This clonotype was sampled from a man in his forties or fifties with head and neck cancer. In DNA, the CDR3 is TGTGCCAGCAGTAGAACCTCGGGACAAAACAATGAGCAGTTCTTC. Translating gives CASSRTSGQNNEQFF.